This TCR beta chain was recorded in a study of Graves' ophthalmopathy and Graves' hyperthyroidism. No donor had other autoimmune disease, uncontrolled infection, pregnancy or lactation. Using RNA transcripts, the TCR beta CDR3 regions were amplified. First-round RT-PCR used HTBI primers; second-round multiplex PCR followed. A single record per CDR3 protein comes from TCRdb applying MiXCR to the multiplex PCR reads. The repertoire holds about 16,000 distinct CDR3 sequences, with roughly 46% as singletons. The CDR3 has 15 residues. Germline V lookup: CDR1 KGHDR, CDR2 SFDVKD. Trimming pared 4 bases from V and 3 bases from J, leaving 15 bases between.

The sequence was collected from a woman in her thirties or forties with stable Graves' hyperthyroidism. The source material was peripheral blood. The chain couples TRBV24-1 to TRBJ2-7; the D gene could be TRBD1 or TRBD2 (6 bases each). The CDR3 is CATSDPRGRFYEQYF. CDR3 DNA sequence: TGTGCCACCAGTGACCCCCGGGGGCGCTTCTACGAGCAGTACTTC.